This T cell receptor beta chain stems from a study of blood T cell repertoires in COVID-19. Study information: Samples representing acute and convalescent COVID-19 were sourced from the United States, Italy and Spain. PBMCs, B-cell-depleted T cells, or T cells provided the cDNA or gDNA that made up the material.

Before they entered the study, exposed participants had met a COVID-19 case within 2 weeks. Assay: immunoSEQ multiplex PCR; the TCRdb copy retains only in-frame clones and omits some. Here the sample spans 360,000 or so clones, around nine tenths being singletons. This clonotype originated in a woman in her 30s who had been exposed to COVID-19. Sequenced: PBMCs or T cells enriched from blood (not recorded which).

CDR3 nucleotides: TGTGCCAGCAGAGCGGGACAGGGACGCAACGAGCAGTACTTC. Encoded protein: CASRAGQGRNEQYF. J is TRBJ2-7 and V is TRBV2; 9 bases match TRBD1. The germline gives CDR1 SNHLY, CDR2 FYNNEI. J gave up 5 bases and V 6 bases, and 8 bases lay outside the gene matches. CDR3 size: 14 residues.